This passage covers 9 T cell receptor beta chains from one sample sequenced in a study of CD8 T cells in ankylosing spondylitis. TCRdb re-called the 5' RACE reads through MiXCR, storing one row per CDR3 protein. The sample comprises roughly 200,000 distinct CDR3 sequences, about 26% of which are singletons, and about 6.2% rests with the top ten. The sequencing input was blood, either unsorted or a sorted T cell fraction (not recorded which). These receptors were collected from a male donor with ankylosing spondylitis or in good health (not recorded which).

This clonotype has only a few counts. The chain is built from TRBV20-1 and TRBJ2-4, with unresolved D. CDR1 is DFQATT, CDR2 SNEGSKA, per germline (reference sequence). The CDR3 loop spans 13 amino acids. The ends were cut back, 0 bases at V and 0 bases at J, with 3 bases in the middle. In nucleotides, the CDR3 is TGCAGTGCTAGAGAGCTAGCCAAAAACATTCAGTACTTC. It is translated as CSARELAKNIQYF.

This clonotype was observed many times. The chain employs TRBV28 and TRBJ2-1; 10 bases match TRBD2. V lost 2 bases, J lost 4 bases, and 2 bases stayed unmatched. The CDR3 has 15 amino acids. Germline V gene sequence: CDR1 MDHEN, CDR2 SYDVKM. CDR3 protein: CASSLVAGGYNEQFF. CDR3 in DNA: TGTGCCAGCAGTTTAGTAGCGGGAGGTTACAATGAGCAGTTCTTC.

This clonotype came up many times. The chain carries TRBV18 and TRBJ1-6, with TRBD1 matching over 8 bases. Germline CDR1 and CDR2: KGHSH and LQKENI. CDR3 length equals 15 residues. V lost 5 bases, J lost 9 bases, and 9 bases stayed unmatched. The DNA of the CDR3 is TGTGCCAGCTCAGTGGACAGGGCCGGGGGTTCACCCCTCCACTTT. This sequence encodes CASSVDRAGGSPLHF.

This clonotype occurred many times. A much larger clone lies one base from this, so it may be a read error. The V and J genes are TRBV5-1 and TRBJ2-1, with 7 bases aligning to TRBD1. The V gene's germline CDR1 is SGHRS and CDR2 YFSETQ. CDR3 length: 14 amino acids. V lost 10 bases, J lost 5 bases, and 12 bases stayed unmatched. The DNA of the CDR3 is TGCGCCGGCCGAGGACAGGATCGAGACAATGAGCAGTTCTTC. Encoded protein: CAGRGQDRDNEQFF. Complete variable domain (other parts from reference TRBV5-1 and TRBJ2-1): KAGVTQTPRYLIKTRGQQVTLSCSPISGHRSVSWYQQTPGQGLQFLFEYFSETQRNKGNFPGRFSGRQFSNSRSEMNVSTLELGDSALYLCAGRGQDRDNEQFFGPGTRLTVL.

The chain joins TRBV5-5 to TRBJ2-5; 7 bases agree with TRBD2. J lost 4 bases, V lost 8 bases, and 11 bases had no gene match. The germline gives CDR1 SGHKS, CDR2 YYEKEE (reference sequence). CDR3 size: 14 residues. CDR3 sequence (DNA): TGTGCCAGTAAGCTTCACCGGGGGGTAGAGACCCAGTACTTC. Its translation is CASKLHRGVETQYF.

This clonotype was picked up many times. J is TRBJ2-3 and V is TRBV11-2; possible D gene TRBD1, 5 bases. The CDR3 is 17 amino acids. The germline gives CDR1 SGHAT, CDR2 FQNNGV. Trimming cost V 1 base and J 0 bases, with 14 bases left between them. CDR3: CASSLGLRASSTDTQYF. Here the CDR3 DNA reads TGTGCCAGCAGCTTAGGTCTCAGGGCCTCTAGCACAGATACGCAGTATTTT.

This clonotype was detected a few times. CDR3 DNA: TGTGCCAGCAGCCAAGCGGTGACAGCGCAAAGGAGGGAGTTTTTT. As protein: CASSQAVTAQRREFF. This chain links TRBV4-2 with TRBJ1-4, with D perhaps matching TRBD1 (5 bases). Germline values: CDR1 LGHNA, CDR2 YNFKEQ. Trimming removed 1 base at V and 16 bases at J, with 22 bases between. This CDR3 is 15 amino acids long.

This clonotype was seen at least ten times. The chain employs TRBV5-1 and TRBJ1-5; D perhaps matches TRBD1 (5 bases). This CDR3 spans 15 amino acids. Germline CDR1 reads SGHRS; CDR2 reads YFSETQ. V gave up 0 bases and J gave up 3 bases, with 10 bases separating them. The CDR3 region has the DNA TGCGCCAGCAGCTTGGAGGGCAGGGACAATCAGCCCCAGCATTTT. Protein sequence: CASSLEGRDNQPQHF.

This clonotype was seen many times. V usage is TRBV6-2 or TRBV6-3 and J usage is TRBJ1-2; tentatively, D is TRBD1 (5 bases). Looked up from germline, CDR1 is MNHEY and CDR2 is SVGEGT. The germline V and J ends were trimmed by 6 bases and 8 bases, with 16 bases remaining between them. The CDR3 extends over 13 amino acids. CDR3 coding DNA: TGTGCCAGCAGAGGCCCGGCAGGGCAAGGCTACACCTTC. The encoded protein is CASRGPAGQGYTF.